Listed here is a single T cell receptor beta chain. The data were obtained in a study of T cell responses to AZD1222 COVID-19 vaccine. Using immunoSEQ multiplex PCR, the repertoire was profiled, and TCRdb retains in-frame clones only, with some absent. The table records about 140,000 clones, around 92% of them present only once. CDR3 length: 14 amino acids. Deletions cut 3 bases from V and 0 bases from J, with 11 bases between. Looked up from germline, CDR1 is DFQATT and CDR2 is SNEGSKA (reference sequence). This clonotype was obtained from an adult who received the AZD1222 COVID-19 vaccine. This chain links TRBV20-1 with TRBJ1-1; D is undetermined. The sequenced sample was peripheral blood, obtained 28 days after the second AZD1222 dose. CDR3 DNA sequence: TGCAGTGCTAGTGTAGGCAATCTGAACACTGAAGCTTTCTTT. Amino acids: CSASVGNLNTEAFF.